This TCR beta chain was found in a study of cytomegalovirus exposure and HLA in healthy donors. On the study more broadly: A preliminary data release comprised around 90 million unique TCRs obtained from HLA-typed donors. Regarding the study as a whole: Researchers counted over 150 TCR beta chains as cytomegalovirus-associated.

The CDR3 is 14 amino acids. Germline V CDR1 and CDR2: SGHTS, YDEGEE. Unmatched junction bases numbered 4, after V lost 3 bases and J lost 4 bases. As concerns this clone: As yet, its antigen is unknown.

Primers included in the PCR were 60 Vbeta and 13 Jbeta primers. TCRdb's table, derived via immunoSEQ multiplex PCR, lists solely in-frame clones and lacks some. Counted here are around 180,000 clones, around nine tenths occurring once; the ten biggest clones make up roughly 1.9%. This chain uses TRBV5-8 with TRBJ1-5; 7 bases align to TRBD1. The sequence was collected from a woman aged 18-29 years in good health and CMV-seronegative. Sequencing was performed on PBMCs. The CDR3 sequence is CASSSTGYNQPQHF. DNA of the CDR3: TGTGCCAGCAGCTCGACAGGGTATAATCAGCCCCAGCATTTT.